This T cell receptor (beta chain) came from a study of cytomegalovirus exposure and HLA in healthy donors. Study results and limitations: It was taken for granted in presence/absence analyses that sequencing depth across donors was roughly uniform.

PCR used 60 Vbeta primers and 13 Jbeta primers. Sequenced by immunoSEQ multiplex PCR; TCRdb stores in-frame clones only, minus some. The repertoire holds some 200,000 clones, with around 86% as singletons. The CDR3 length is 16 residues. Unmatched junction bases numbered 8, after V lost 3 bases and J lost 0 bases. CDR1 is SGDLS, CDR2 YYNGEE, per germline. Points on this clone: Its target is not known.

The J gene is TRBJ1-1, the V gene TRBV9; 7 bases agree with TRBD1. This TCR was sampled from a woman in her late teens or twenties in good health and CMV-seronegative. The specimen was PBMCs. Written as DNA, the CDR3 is TGTGCCAGCAGCGACCCGACAGGGCTTATGAACACTGAAGCTTTCTTT. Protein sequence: CASSDPTGLMNTEAFF.